A selection of T cell receptor beta chains follows, all from one sample in a study of beta chain features in type 1 diabetes. TCRdb's table, derived via immunoSEQ multiplex PCR, lists solely in-frame clones and lacks some. The sample holds around 260,000 clones, roughly 25% seen once. The sequencing sample was made of naive CD4+ T cells from blood. These receptors originate from a woman aged 25 to 45 with type 1 diabetes. Each CDR3 is given with its conserved first and last residue. D genes are given only for firm matches. Not every row has a clone size; where given, it reads once, few, many or a size class.

d_call clone_size j_call v_call cdr3_nt cdr3_aa
TRBD2 once TRBJ2-1 TRBV28 TGTGCCAGCAGTCTAGCGGGAGCCCTCTACAATGAGCAGTTCTTC CASSLAGALYNEQFF
TRBD2 . TRBJ2-1 TRBV5-1 TGCGCCAGCAGCTTGACTAGCGGGAGTTTCGACTTCAATGAGCAGTTCTTC CASSLTSGSFDFNEQFF
. few TRBJ2-1 TRBV21-1 TGTGCCAGCAGCAGGGGGACTAGCGGGAGGAATGAGCAGTTCTTC CASSRGTSGRNEQFF
. . TRBJ2-1 TRBV2 TGTGCCAGCAGTGAAAGGGTAGCCGGGAAAGGTGAGCAGTTCTTC CASSERVAGKGEQFF
. . TRBJ1-1 TRBV29-1 TGCAGCGTTGGAACAGGAGTAGATGAAGCTTTCTTT CSVGTGVDEAFF
TRBD1 . TRBJ2-4 TRBV11-3 TGTGCCAGCAGTCGTCCGGGACAGGGACCACTAGCCAAAAACATTCAGTACTTC CASSRPGQGPLAKNIQYF
TRBD2 . TRBJ2-1 TRBV27 TGTGCCAGCAGTCGTGTAGCGGGAGAGTCCTACAATGAGCAGTTCTTC CASSRVAGESYNEQFF
. . TRBJ1-2 TRBV30 TGTGCCTGGACGGCAGGAAGGTATGGCTACACCTTC CAWTAGRYGYTF
TRBD2 few TRBJ2-7 TRBV29-1 TGCAGCGTTGAGGATGCTAGCGGGAGAGACGAGCAGTACTTC CSVEDASGRDEQYF
TRBD1 . TRBJ1-5 TRBV15 TGTGCCACCAGGGCGACAGGGGCCCAGCCCCAGCATTTT CATRATGAQPQHF
. . TRBJ2-5 TRBV28 TGTGCCAGCAGTGAGGAGACCCAGTACTTC CASSEETQYF
. . TRBJ1-4 TRBV27 TGTGCCAGCTCGTTCAGAGGATTGACTAATGAAAAACTGTTTTTT CASSFRGLTNEKLFF
TRBD1 few TRBJ1-1 TRBV4-1 TGCGCCAGCAGCCAAGGCAGGGGGTTGAACACTGAAGCTTTCTTT CASSQGRGLNTEAFF
. . TRBJ2-3 TRBV28 TGTGCCAGCAGTATACAAACAGATACGCAGTATTTT CASSIQTDTQYF
TRBD2 . TRBJ2-2 TRBV7-9 TGTGCCAGCAGCCCGGGACTAGCGCCACTCCTGAACACCGGGGAGCTGTTTTTT CASSPGLAPLLNTGELFF
. . TRBJ2-1 TRBV30 TGTGCCTGGAGGTTTGGAGGGGCCAAACCCAATGAGCAGTTCTTC CAWRFGGAKPNEQFF
. few TRBJ2-5 TRBV5-1 TGCGCCAGCAGCTTGACGGGACTTTCAATGGAGACCCAGTACTTC CASSLTGLSMETQYF
. few TRBJ2-7 TRBV29-1 TGCAGCGGACTTGGACAGCCTGGCTACGAGCAGTACTTC CSGLGQPGYEQYF
TRBD1 . TRBJ1-2 TRBV2 TGTGCCAGCAGGGAGGACAGGGGAGAATGGTATGGCTACACCTTC CASREDRGEWYGYTF
. . TRBJ1-2 TRBV7-9 TGTGCCAGCAGCCCCGGAGATTATGGCTACACCTTC CASSPGDYGYTF
. . TRBJ2-5 TRBV5-8 TGTGCCAGCAGCCCTGGACAGACCGGGGGGTACCAAGAGACCCAGTACTTC CASSPGQTGGYQETQYF
. . TRBJ2-7 TRBV9 TGTGCCAGCAGCGTAGGTGGGGCTAATTACGAGCAGTACTTC CASSVGGANYEQYF
. . TRBJ2-3 TRBV6-6 TGTGCCAGCAGTTTTCGGTTCGTAACAGATACGCAGTATTTT CASSFRFVTDTQYF
. . TRBJ1-5 TRBV7-8 TGTGCCAGCAACCCGGGGGGGCCGGGCAATCAGCCCCAGCATTTT CASNPGGPGNQPQHF
TRBD2 . TRBJ2-3 TRBV11-3 TGTGCCAGCAGCCGTCGACTAGCGGAGTACACAGATACGCAGTATTTT CASSRRLAEYTDTQYF
TRBD2 . TRBJ2-3 TRBV5-1 TGCGCCAGCAGGATCTCTATAGCGGGATTGGGCACAGATACGCAGTATTTT CASRISIAGLGTDTQYF
TRBD1 few TRBJ1-4 TRBV28 TGTGCCACCGGACAAGGGGGCTTAAGGGAAAAACTGTTTTTT CATGQGGLREKLFF
TRBD2 . TRBJ2-1 TRBV18 TGTGCCAGCTCACCGGGACTAGCGGGAGAGAATGAGCAGTTCTTC CASSPGLAGENEQFF
TRBD2 . TRBJ2-1 TRBV30 TGTGCCTGGAGTGGTCTTAGCGGGATAGGCGATGAGCAGTTCTTC CAWSGLSGIGDEQFF
. few TRBJ1-1 TRBV6-5 TGTGCCAGCAGTTCCCTATCCGGAGGAGCTTTCTTT CASSSLSGGAFF
. few TRBJ1-4 TRBV29-1 TGCAGCGTCGGAACAGGGGAAAAACTGTTTTTT CSVGTGEKLFF
. few TRBJ2-3 TRBV2 TGTGCCAGCAAATGGACTACGAGCACAGATACGCAGTATTTT CASKWTTSTDTQYF
TRBD1 few TRBJ2-1 TRBV5-1 TGCGCCAGCAGCTTGATCTTTCGGACAGGGGAGGCTAACAATGAGCAGTTCTTC CASSLIFRTGEANNEQFF
TRBD1 . TRBJ2-7 TRBV29-1 TGCAGCGTTGGCCCAAGGACAGGGATTTACGAGCAGTACTTC CSVGPRTGIYEQYF
. few TRBJ2-3 TRBV19 TGTGCCAGTAGGTCCCATGGCACAGATACGCAGTATTTT CASRSHGTDTQYF
. few TRBJ1-5 TRBV15 TGTGCCACCAGTTGGAGGGGGGGCGCCGGTCAGCCCCAGCATTTT CATSWRGGAGQPQHF
. few TRBJ1-2 TRBV30 TGTGCCTGGCAACCCATCCAGCGACCTAACTATGGCTACACCTTC CAWQPIQRPNYGYTF
. . TRBJ2-3 TRBV23-1 TGCGCCAGCAGGGTAAATGGGGACTTAGATGGCACAGATACGCAGTATTTT CASRVNGDLDGTDTQYF
TRBD1 . TRBJ2-2 TRBV7-2 TGTGCCAGCAGCCCCGGACAGGGCTGGGCCGGGGAGCTGTTTTTT CASSPGQGWAGELFF
TRBD1 . TRBJ2-1 TRBV18 TGTGCCAGCTCACCAGGGACAGGGGGCGTTGAGCAGTTCTTC CASSPGTGGVEQFF